These 3 T cell receptor beta chains were all obtained from the same sample, sequenced in a study of blood T cells in healthy people across ages. A sample-barcoded 5' primer and a J-beta primer mix were used in a second PCR of roughly 7 to 11 cycles. TCRdb reanalysed the 5' RACE reads using MiXCR and keeps one entry per CDR3 protein. The table lists approximately 880,000 distinct CDR3 sequences, about 48% of them singletons, with roughly 13% in the top ten. The material sequenced was blood. Receptors were obtained from a man aged 25-45 years in good health.

This clonotype appeared a few times. This chain links TRBV28 with TRBJ2-3; D remains ambiguous. CDR1 is MDHEN, CDR2 SYDVKM, per germline. Between the trimmed V and J ends, which lost 5 bases and 5 bases, there was a span of 8 bases. There are 12 residues in the CDR3. The CDR3 DNA reads as TGTGCCAGCAGTCCAAACAGAGATACGCAGTATTTT. Encoded protein: CASSPNRDTQYF.

The V call is TRBV24-1, the J call TRBJ2-5; 8 bases line up with TRBD1. With V trimmed by 3 bases and J by 11 bases, 13 bases remained unmatched. Germline assignment: CDR1 KGHDR and CDR2 SFDVKD. CDR3 length: 15 amino acids. CDR3 sequence: CATSDPGQGSGEQYF. In DNA form, the CDR3 reads TGTGCCACCAGTGATCCTGGACAGGGTTCAGGGGAGCAGTACTTC.

The chain employs TRBV20-1 and TRBJ1-5, with D hard to call. The V end lost 6 bases, the J end lost 0 bases, and 15 bases lay between the germline ends. There are 15 residues in the CDR3. CDR1 is DFQATT, CDR2 SNEGSKA, per germline (reference sequence). The DNA of the CDR3 is TGCAGTGCCCCGAGGAGCGAAAATAGCAATCAGCCCCAGCATTTT. Encoded protein: CSAPRSENSNQPQHF.